The next 32 T cell receptor beta chains were all read from a single sample in a study of human T cells and chemical hapten exposure. Documented time point: pre-sensitization, week 0. Treatment denoted: therapeutic diphenylcyclopropenone sensitization with weekly scalp DPC. MiXCR was run by TCRdb on the RACE reads, yielding one entry per CDR3 protein. The sample has about 380,000 distinct CDR3 sequences, 4.5% to 5.5% seen once. Sequenced here: whole blood, sampled in connection with sensitization to the hapten diphenylcyclopropenone (DPC). These receptors were collected from a woman aged 45-65 years with alopecia areata. Some clones in this sample may be carry-over from other donors' samples.

This clonotype was recorded at least ten times. J is TRBJ2-6 and V is TRBV27, with no clear D. In germline, CDR1 is MNHEY, CDR2 SMNVEV (reference sequence). The CDR3 is 12 amino acids. V lost 6 bases and J lost 4, with 4 bases in between. The CDR3 bases are TGTGCCAGCAGGGTGGGGGCCAACGTCCTGACTTTC. Translated: CASRVGANVLTF.

At least ten counts were recorded for this clonotype. This chain joins TRBV2 and TRBJ2-3; tentatively, D is TRBD2 (5 bases). The V gene lost 4 bases and the J gene lost 4 bases, with 12 bases spanning the gap. Germline CDR1 reads SNHLY; CDR2 reads FYNNEI. The CDR3 is 14 amino acids. The CDR3 region is CASSVFPGADTQYF. In DNA, the CDR3 is TGTGCCAGCAGTGTGTTTCCCGGGGCAGATACGCAGTATTTT.

This clonotype was observed at least ten times. The V call is TRBV10-1, the J call TRBJ2-7; 7 nucleotides line up with TRBD2. Germline V gene sequence: CDR1 WNHNN, CDR2 SYGVQD (reference sequence). V trimming: 0 bases; J trimming: 4 bases; junction bases outside the gene matches: 3. The CDR3 sequence is 14 residues long. In nucleotides, the CDR3 is TGCGCCAGCAGTGAGTCAGGACTAGGGTACGAGCAGTACTTC. This translates into CASSESGLGYEQYF.

The chain recombines TRBV20-1 with TRBJ2-3; 8 bases are shared with TRBD1. The junction had 7 bases not matched to a gene; V was cut back by 3 bases and J by 5 bases. The CDR3 has 14 residues. The V gene's germline CDR1 is DFQATT and CDR2 SNEGSKA (reference sequence). The CDR3 sequence is CSARLTGGGDTQYF. The CDR3 DNA is TGCAGTGCTAGGCTAACAGGGGGAGGAGATACGCAGTATTTT.

This clonotype was seen many times. The chain is built from TRBV6-1 and TRBJ2-5; no definite D call. This CDR3 has 17 residues. V lost 3 bases, J lost 5 bases, and 22 bases lay in between. The germline gives CDR1 MNHNS, CDR2 SASEGT. This chain's CDR3 is CASSEGYRSNPPETQYF. CDR3 DNA: TGTGCCAGCAGTGAGGGCTATAGATCGAACCCCCCGGAGACCCAGTACTTC.

This clonotype turned up a few times. The chain combines TRBV6-2 or TRBV6-3 with TRBJ1-1, with TRBD1 identical over 9 bases. The CDR3 loop spans 18 amino acids. With 7 bases clipped from V and 0 bases from J, the junction kept 15 bases outside the gene matches. The germline V gene encodes CDR1 MNHEY and CDR2 SVGEGT. The CDR3 sequence is CASTSGTGGGKMNTEAFF. The CDR3 DNA sequence: TGTGCCAGCACCTCAGGAACAGGGGGCGGGAAGATGAACACTGAAGCTTTCTTT.

This clonotype was observed at least ten times. V is TRBV6-2 or TRBV6-3 and J is TRBJ2-6; D uncertain. V gave up 2 bases and J gave up 3 bases, with 8 bases separating them. The CDR3 extends over 15 amino acids. Looked up from germline, CDR1 is MNHEY and CDR2 is SVGEGT. The CDR3 is CASSYHRDGANVLTF. CDR3 nucleotide sequence: TGTGCCAGCAGTTACCATAGGGATGGGGCCAACGTCCTGACTTTC.

This clonotype was recorded a few times. CDR3 bases: TGTGCCAGCAGCCAAGGGACCCCCAATGAGCAGTTCTTC. Translated, it gives CASSQGTPNEQFF. V gene TRBV7-2 combines with J gene TRBJ2-1; D possibly uses TRBD1 or TRBD2 (5 bases each). This CDR3 is built from 13 residues. V lost 5 bases, J lost 6 bases, and 11 bases lay in between. Germline V CDR1 and CDR2: SGHTA, FQGNSA.

This clonotype was detected ten times or more. The chain combines TRBV5-4 with TRBJ1-1; D call uncertain. The V end was cut by 5 bases, the J end by 6 bases, with 8 bases between. The CDR3 covers 11 residues. Germline V gene sequence: CDR1 SGHNT, CDR2 YYREEE (reference sequence). The CDR3 sequence: CASSQGSEAFF. CDR3 nucleotide sequence: TGTGCCAGCAGTCAAGGGTCTGAAGCTTTCTTT.

This clonotype came up many times. The genes are TRBV5-1 and TRBJ2-1, with D perhaps being TRBD1 or TRBD2 (5 bases each). Per the germline V gene, CDR1 is SGHRS and CDR2 is YFSETQ. The CDR3 has 15 residues. V was cut by 0 bases and J by 4 bases, with 11 bases left in between. CDR3 in DNA: TGCGCCAGCAGCTTGGCCTGGGGGACGTACAATGAGCAGTTCTTC. It is translated as CASSLAWGTYNEQFF. The full variable domain, its missing parts supplied by reference TRBV5-1 and TRBJ2-1, is KAGVTQTPRYLIKTRGQQVTLSCSPISGHRSVSWYQQTPGQGLQFLFEYFSETQRNKGNFPGRFSGRQFSNSRSEMNVSTLELGDSALYLCASSLAWGTYNEQFFGPGTRLTVL.

This clonotype was observed once. A much larger clone differs from this one at a single base, so this may be a read error. The gene calls are TRBV2 and TRBJ2-7; no firm D call. The CDR3 has 12 amino acids. CDR1 and CDR2 (germline): SNHLY, FYNNEI. CDR3 nucleotides: TGTGCCAGCAGTGCGACGACCTACAAGCAGTACTTC. The encoded protein is CASSATTYKQYF.

This clonotype was observed many times. V usage is TRBV7-3 and J usage is TRBJ2-2; D not resolved. The CDR3 is 14 residues long. V gave up 5 bases and J gave up 8 bases, with 15 bases separating them. The germline gives CDR1 SGHTA, CDR2 FQGTGA. CDR3 region: CASSPDGLSGELFF. DNA of the CDR3: TGTGCCAGCAGCCCGGACGGATTATCTGGGGAGCTGTTTTTT.

V and J are TRBV15 and TRBJ2-3; TRBD2 matches 9 bases. This CDR3 is built from 15 residues. Losses at the gene ends were 4 bases for V and 4 bases for J; bases not matched to a gene: 6. Germline CDR1 reads LNHNV; CDR2 reads YYDKDF (reference sequence). As DNA, the CDR3 is TGTGCCACCAGCACCGGGACTAGCACCCCAGATACGCAGTATTTT. Its protein is CATSTGTSTPDTQYF.

This clonotype showed up many times. The chain recombines TRBV6-5 with TRBJ1-2; D is ambiguous. Deletions cut 6 bases from V and 5 bases from J, with 13 bases between. Per the germline V gene, CDR1 is MNHEY and CDR2 is SVGAGI. The CDR3 is made up of 13 amino acids. CDR3 DNA sequence: TGTGCCAGCAGCTTTCACTCACTTTATGGCTACACCTTC. It is translated as CASSFHSLYGYTF.

This clonotype came up a few times. This sequence joins TRBV11-3 and TRBJ2-7; 9 positions match TRBD1. Trimming at V came to 5 bases and at J to 1 base, leaving 6 bases not matched to a gene. The CDR3 loop spans 15 amino acids. Germline CDR1 reads SGHNT; CDR2 reads YENEEA. The CDR3 loop is CASSVRDRASYEQYF. The CDR3 DNA reads TGTGCCAGCAGCGTCCGGGACAGGGCTTCCTACGAGCAGTACTTC.

This clonotype was detected many times. The chain is built from TRBV5-1 and TRBJ2-3; D ambiguous. The CDR3 is 14 amino acids. Trimming removed 5 bases at V and 1 base at J, with 11 bases between. Germline V CDR1 and CDR2: SGHRS, YFSETQ. CDR3 nucleotides: TGCGCCAGCAGGAGTTCGGTCGGCACAGATACGCAGTATTTT. It codes for CASRSSVGTDTQYF.

The chain uses TRBV20-1 and TRBJ2-1; TRBD1 agrees at 7 bases. The CDR3 is 13 residues long. The J segment lost 5 bases and the V segment lost 6 bases, leaving 7 bases of the junction unmatched. Germline V CDR1 and CDR2: DFQATT, SNEGSKA (reference sequence). As DNA, the CDR3 is TGCAGTGCCCCTTCACAGGGGAACAATGAGCAGTTCTTC. This translates into CSAPSQGNNEQFF.

This clonotype was detected a few times. J is TRBJ2-3 and V is TRBV11-2, with TRBD2 identical over 12 bases. The V and J ends lost 5 bases and 6 bases, in that order; junction bases with no gene match: 6. The germline V gene has CDR1 SGHAT and CDR2 FQNNGV. CDR3 length: 15 amino acids. Here the CDR3 reads CASSLPGTSGDTQYF. CDR3 nucleotides: TGTGCCAGCAGCCTCCCCGGGACTAGCGGGGATACGCAGTATTTT.

This sequence joins TRBV27 and TRBJ1-1; no clear D. With 6 bases removed from V and 4 bases from J, the gap between germline ends came to 9 bases. The CDR3 contains 12 residues. Germline V gives CDR1 MNHEY, CDR2 SMNVEV (reference sequence). CDR3 in DNA: TGTGCCAGCAGGATATTGGGCACTGAAGCTTTCTTT. It codes for CASRILGTEAFF.

There are many counts of this clonotype. This chain joins TRBV9 and TRBJ2-1; perhaps TRBD1 as D (6 bases). From germline, CDR1 is SGDLS and CDR2 YYNGEE. This CDR3 is 15 amino acids long. The ends were cut back, 3 bases at V and 3 bases at J, with 13 bases in the middle. The CDR3, as DNA: TGTGCCAGCAGCGCCCAGGGGCTCGACTACAATGAGCAGTTCTTC. It encodes CASSAQGLDYNEQFF.

This clonotype was seen at least ten times. The V and J genes are TRBV29-1 and TRBJ2-2, with D unresolved. Germline V CDR1 and CDR2: SQVTM, ANQGSEA. The CDR3 is made up of 12 amino acids. V lost 3 bases and J lost 4, with 6 bases in between. The CDR3 DNA is TGCAGCGTTGACGGCGCCACCGGGGAGCTGTTTTTT. This sequence encodes CSVDGATGELFF.

In this sample, this clonotype turned up many times. The chain employs TRBV20-1 and TRBJ2-1; 9 positions agree with TRBD2. V was pared by 4 bases and J by 0 bases, with 7 bases of the junction left unmatched. CDR1 is DFQATT, CDR2 SNEGSKA, per germline (reference sequence). The CDR3 totals 16 residues. The CDR3 bases are TGCAGTGCTACTAGCGGGGCGATGAGCTCCTACAATGAGCAGTTCTTC. Amino acids: CSATSGAMSSYNEQFF.

This clonotype appeared many times. V gene TRBV6-6 combines with J gene TRBJ2-1; D unresolved. The germline V gene has CDR1 MNHNY and CDR2 SVGAGI (reference sequence). Trimming cost V 9 bases and J 3 bases, with 12 bases left between them. There are 13 residues in the CDR3. The CDR3 region is CASNAALYNEQFF. The CDR3 DNA reads TGTGCCAGTAATGCCGCCCTCTACAATGAGCAGTTCTTC.

In this sample, this clonotype turned up many times. CDR3 amino acids: CASSPRGAGTPENIQYF. CDR3 sequence (DNA): TGTGCCAGCAGCCCGAGGGGGGCCGGGACACCAGAGAACATTCAGTACTTC. This sequence joins TRBV7-6 and TRBJ2-4; D may match TRBD1 or TRBD2 (6 bases each). The CDR3 is made up of 17 amino acids. Germline-derived CDR1 and CDR2 are SGHVS and FNYEAQ. Trimming removed 5 bases from V and 7 bases from J, with 24 bases in between. Based on the CDR3 plus reference TRBV7-6 and TRBJ2-4, the full variable domain is GAGVSQSPRYKVTKRGQDVALRCDPISGHVSLYWYRQALGQGPEFLTYFNYEAQQDKSGLPNDRFSAERPEGSISTLTIQRTEQRDSAMYRCASSPRGAGTPENIQYFGAGTRLSVL.

This clonotype came up many times. The CDR3 region is CASSLKLYEQYF. The CDR3 bases are TGTGCCAGCAGTTTGAAGCTCTACGAGCAGTACTTC. This chain links TRBV12-3 or TRBV12-4 with TRBJ2-7; D not certain. CDR3 size: 12 residues. V lost 3 bases and J 3 bases, leaving 6 bases between the germline ends.

This clonotype has only a few counts. The rearrangement links TRBV24-1 to TRBJ1-5, with D possibly TRBD1 on 5 matching bases. This CDR3 comprises 15 residues. V lost 4 bases, J lost 2 bases, and 11 bases lay in between. CDR1 is KGHDR and CDR2 is SFDVKD in the germline V gene. In nucleotides, the CDR3 is TGTGCCACCAGTGACCCGGCGGGGGGCAATCAGCCCCAGCATTTT. Protein: CATSDPAGGNQPQHF.

With respect to this clonotype: This may come from a read error, since a much larger clone is one base off. V gene TRBV6-5 combines with J gene TRBJ2-7, with 7 bases fitting TRBD2. With V trimmed by 2 bases and J by 7 bases, 8 bases remained unmatched. Germline values: CDR1 MNHEY, CDR2 SVGAGI. The CDR3 extends over 14 amino acids. In DNA form, the CDR3 reads TGTGCCAGCAGTTACCTGGGAGGGGAGCAAGAGCAGTACTTC. It specifies CASSYLGGEQEQYF.

This chain connects TRBV29-1 to TRBJ1-1; 8 bases map to TRBD1. This CDR3 spans 13 amino acids. Germline CDR1 reads SQVTM; CDR2 reads ANQGSEA. Trimming cost V 6 bases and J 5 bases; bases outside gene matches: 8. The CDR3 region is CSVVTGARTEAFF. The CDR3 region has the DNA TGCAGCGTGGTGACAGGGGCTCGAACTGAAGCTTTCTTT.

This clonotype was picked up a small number of times. The chain couples TRBV4-1 to TRBJ2-2; D ambiguous. The CDR3 covers 15 residues. Germline CDR1 reads MGHRA; CDR2 reads YSYEKL. V gave up 0 bases and J gave up 5 bases, with 10 bases separating them. Here the CDR3 DNA reads TGCGCCAGCAGCCAAGATCGACTTAGAACCGGGGAGCTGTTTTTT. It translates to CASSQDRLRTGELFF.

This clonotype was seen at least ten times. The chain couples TRBV5-5 to TRBJ2-3, with 7 bases matching TRBD1. V dropped 4 bases and J dropped 5; count of bases not matched to a gene: 7. CDR3 size: 14 residues. Germline-derived CDR1 and CDR2 are SGHKS and YYEKEE (reference sequence). For the CDR3, the DNA is TGTGCCAGCAGCACCCGGGACAGAGGAGATACGCAGTATTTT. Amino acids: CASSTRDRGDTQYF.

The table lists this clonotype with many counts. The chain links TRBV7-9 to TRBJ1-1; D not certain. Germline lookup yields CDR1 SEHNR and CDR2 FQNEAQ (reference sequence). V was shortened by 1 base and J by 8 bases, with 11 bases between the two germline ends. This CDR3 has 13 residues. The CDR3 sequence: CASSLVATTEAFF. The CDR3 nucleotides are TGTGCCAGCAGCTTAGTCGCCACGACCGAAGCTTTCTTT.

This clonotype has ten or more counts. The V gene is TRBV29-1, the J gene TRBJ2-1; 7 bases match TRBD2. V was clipped by 4 bases and J by 9 bases; unmatched bases: 9. The CDR3 is made up of 13 amino acids. Germline values: CDR1 SQVTM, CDR2 ANQGSEA. The CDR3 loop is CSVVGGISGEQFF. The DNA of the CDR3 is TGCAGCGTTGTGGGGGGGATTAGTGGTGAGCAGTTCTTC.